Shown below are 26 T cell receptor beta chains from a single sample sequenced in a study of CD8 T cells in ankylosing spondylitis. TCRdb recomputed calls from the 5' RACE reads with MiXCR, one row per CDR3 protein. This table has tens of thousands of distinct CDR3 sequences, over 6.5% appearing once. The sequencing sample was made of blood. The receptors stem from a male donor with ankylosing spondylitis or in good health (not recorded which).

This clonotype has a count of ten or more. The rearrangement uses TRBV25-1 and TRBJ2-7; 9 bases are shared with TRBD2. Per the germline V gene, CDR1 is MGHDK and CDR2 is SYGVNS. V shed 8 bases, J shed 6 bases, and the junction held 8 bases outside the gene matches. The length of the CDR3 is 13 residues. The CDR3 region is CASSTSGQREQYV. The CDR3 coding sequence is TGTGCCAGCTCGACTAGCGGACAACGCGAGCAGTACGTC.

There are a few counts of this clonotype. The V and J genes are TRBV6-6 and TRBJ1-5; the match to TRBD1 covers 7 bases. After removal of 5 bases from V and 6 bases from J, the junction contained 4 bases not matched to a gene. Germline CDR1 is MNHNY and CDR2 is SVGAGI (reference sequence). The CDR3 covers 13 residues. CDR3 DNA: TGTGCCAGCAGTCAAACAGGGGTTCAGCCCCAGCATTTT. Amino acid sequence: CASSQTGVQPQHF.

This clonotype was counted between two and nine times. The V and J genes are TRBV12-3 or TRBV12-4 and TRBJ1-5; a weak D match, TRBD1 (6 bases). V gave up 5 bases and J gave up 5 bases, with 10 bases separating them. The CDR3 runs to 13 residues. CDR3 sequence (DNA): TGTGCCAGCAGTCCCCACAGGGATCAGCCCCAGCATTTT. This gives the protein CASSPHRDQPQHF.

This clonotype was detected only a few times. The chain recombines TRBV5-1 with TRBJ2-1; D is ambiguous. V was cut by 4 bases and J by 1 base, with 3 bases left in between. Germline CDR1 and CDR2: SGHRS and YFSETQ. This CDR3 has 12 residues. The CDR3 nucleotides read TGCGCCAGCAGCGGTTCCTACAATGAGCAGTTCTTC. It translates to CASSGSYNEQFF.

This clonotype was found many times. The V gene is TRBV6-5, the J gene TRBJ2-4; 8 bases fit TRBD2. Per the germline V gene, CDR1 is MNHEY and CDR2 is SVGAGI. CDR3 size: 17 residues. The J segment lost 1 base and the V segment lost 2 bases, leaving 7 bases of the junction unmatched. As DNA, the CDR3 is TGTGCCAGCAGTTACGGTCCGGGAGGGCCTGCCAAAAACATTCAGTACTTC. It codes for CASSYGPGGPAKNIQYF.

This clonotype was detected only a few times. This chain connects TRBV6-1 to TRBJ2-1, with D possibly matching TRBD2 (5 bases). V was cut by 1 base and J by 8 bases, with 9 bases left in between. CDR1 and CDR2 from the germline V gene are MNHNS and SASEGT. The CDR3 is 13 residues long. CDR3 region: CASSEGMRDEQFF. CDR3 DNA: TGTGCCAGCAGTGAAGGAATGCGGGATGAGCAGTTCTTC.

This clonotype counts as medium-sized. The chain carries TRBV29-1 and TRBJ2-5; 8 bases agree with TRBD2. This CDR3 region has 14 residues. CDR1 is SQVTM and CDR2 is ANQGSEA in the germline V gene. V trimming: 4 bases; J trimming: 5 bases; junction bases outside the gene matches: 9. The CDR3: CSVGTGSGGETQYF. The CDR3 nucleotides read TGCAGCGTTGGAACAGGGTCGGGGGGGGAGACCCAGTACTTC.

The CDR3 protein is CASSLGLRYEQYF. The CDR3 region has the DNA TGTGCCAGCAGTTTGGGACTCCGCTACGAGCAGTACTTC. This sequence joins TRBV6-2 or TRBV6-3 and TRBJ2-7; maybe TRBD2 (6 bases). Trimming pared 4 bases from V and 3 bases from J, leaving 10 bases between. The CDR3 contains 13 residues. In germline, CDR1 is MNHEY, CDR2 SVGEGT.

This clonotype appeared many times. The chain employs TRBV6-6 and TRBJ2-1; 7 bases map to TRBD1. Germline V gene lookup returns CDR1 MNHNY and CDR2 SVGAGI (reference sequence). The V gene end was trimmed by 6 bases and the J gene end by 4 bases; junction bases not matched to a gene: 15. This CDR3 spans 17 amino acids. Here the CDR3 DNA reads TGTGCCAGCAGCCTTAATCCCGGGACAGCAATTTACAATGAGCAGTTCTTC. Residues: CASSLNPGTAIYNEQFF.

The rearrangement links TRBV29-1 to TRBJ2-3; 9 bases agree with TRBD2. V gave up 6 bases and J gave up 4 bases; unmatched junction bases: 5. CDR1 and CDR2 from the germline V gene are SQVTM and ANQGSEA. The length of the CDR3 is 13 residues. Here the CDR3 reads CSVGSGGSDTQYF. The CDR3 region has the DNA TGCAGCGTCGGTAGCGGGGGTTCAGATACGCAGTATTTT.

The rearrangement uses TRBV18 and TRBJ1-2; D is possibly TRBD1 (5 bases). V was pared by 6 bases and J by 2 bases, with 10 bases between. The CDR3 is 13 residues long. Germline CDR1 KGHSH, CDR2 LQKENI. As DNA, the CDR3 is TGTGCCAGCTCCCAGACAGTAAACTATGGCTACACCTTC. It is translated as CASSQTVNYGYTF. The full variable domain, rest sourced from reference TRBV18 and TRBJ1-2, is NAGVMQNPRHLVRRRGQEARLRCSPMKGHSHVYWYRQLPEEGLKFMVYLQKENIIDESGMPKERFSAEFPKEGPSILRIQQVVRGDSAAYFCASSQTVNYGYTFGSGTRLTVV.

The CDR3 DNA reads as TGTGCCAGCAGCGTCGGGGGAACTAATGAAAAACTGTTTTTT. Translation: CASSVGGTNEKLFF. The chain links TRBV9 to TRBJ1-4, with a tentative D call TRBD1 (5 bases). The CDR3 length is 14 residues. V lost 2 bases to trimming and J lost 1 base, with 6 bases between them. CDR1 is SGDLS and CDR2 is YYNGEE in the germline V gene.

This clonotype was seen many times. J is TRBJ1-4 and V is TRBV4-2; 12 nucleotides agree with TRBD1. V lost 3 bases to trimming and J lost 4 bases; unmatched junction nucleotides: 3. The V gene's germline CDR1 is LGHNA and CDR2 YNFKEQ. This CDR3 region has 16 residues. CDR3: CASSQGTGGNNEKLFF. CDR3 DNA: TGTGCCAGCAGCCAGGGGACAGGGGGCAATAATGAAAAACTGTTTTTT.

This clonotype was recorded a few times. The chain combines TRBV5-5 with TRBJ2-1; TRBD1 or TRBD2 may be the D gene (5 bases each). The germline V and J ends were trimmed by 5 bases and 7 bases, with 19 bases remaining between them. The CDR3 loop spans 15 amino acids. The germline V gene has CDR1 SGHKS and CDR2 YYEKEE (reference sequence). CDR3 sequence reads: CASRSDSPRGNEQFF. The CDR3 nucleotides read TGTGCCAGCAGGTCGGACTCGCCAAGGGGAAATGAGCAGTTCTTC.

In its sample, this clonotype was seen many times. The chain employs TRBV7-9 and TRBJ2-3, with 8 nucleotides matching TRBD1. CDR1 is SEHNR and CDR2 is FQNEAQ in the germline V gene (reference sequence). The CDR3 runs to 14 residues. Trimming removed 4 bases from V and 5 bases from J; junction bases left unmatched: 5. In DNA form, the CDR3 reads TGTGCCAGCAGCTCCGGACAGGGTCAAGATACGCAGTATTTT. Amino acids: CASSSGQGQDTQYF.

The sample holds a few counts of this clonotype. CDR3 DNA sequence: TGTGCCAGCACCCGGGGTAACACCGGGGAGCTGTTTTTT. Residues: CASTRGNTGELFF. The chain links TRBV6-5 to TRBJ2-2; tentatively, D is TRBD2 (5 bases). There are 13 residues in the CDR3. CDR1 and CDR2 from the germline V gene are MNHEY and SVGAGI. V gave up 7 bases and J gave up 2 bases, with 8 bases separating them.

This clonotype has more than one count but fewer than ten. The chain combines TRBV27 with TRBJ2-4; a weak D match, TRBD2 (5 bases). The CDR3 has 16 residues. In germline, CDR1 is MNHEY, CDR2 SMNVEV (reference sequence). Trimming took off 5 bases at V and 4 bases at J, with 18 bases between the two ends. CDR3 loop: CASSPQIEGGKNIQYF. CDR3 nucleotides: TGTGCCAGCAGTCCTCAAATCGAAGGCGGGAAAAACATTCAGTACTTC.

This clonotype was counted at least ten times. The V and J genes are TRBV28 and TRBJ2-2; D not certain. CDR3 length: 14 amino acids. Trimming removed 6 bases from V and 3 bases from J, with 11 bases in between. Germline V gives CDR1 MDHEN, CDR2 SYDVKM. CDR3 DNA sequence: TGTGCCAGCAGGTCAGAGATTTACACCGGGGAGCTGTTTTTT. Amino acids: CASRSEIYTGELFF.

CDR3 nucleotides: TGCGCCAGCAGCTTGAATTCGGGGGAACTGTTTTTT. It is translated as CASSLNSGELFF. The chain links TRBV5-1 to TRBJ1-4; a weak D match, TRBD1 (5 bases). Germline V lookup: CDR1 SGHRS, CDR2 YFSETQ. This CDR3 has 12 amino acids. Trimming stripped 1 base from V and 12 bases from J, with 10 bases between.

This clonotype has a handful of counts. This CDR3 is CSVDTIDRASYNEQFF. Here the CDR3 DNA reads TGCAGCGTTGATACCATCGACCGAGCCTCCTACAATGAGCAGTTCTTC. V is TRBV29-1 and J is TRBJ2-1; unclear D gene. Germline CDR1 and CDR2: SQVTM and ANQGSEA. Between the trimmed V and J ends, which lost 3 bases and 0 bases, there was a span of 15 bases. The CDR3 is 16 amino acids.

The chain is built from TRBV10-3 and TRBJ2-2; a possible D gene is TRBD2 (5 bases). The germline gives CDR1 ENHRY, CDR2 SYGVKD. The CDR3 has 14 amino acids. V lost 7 bases and J lost 6, with 15 bases in between. The CDR3 protein is CAITPTSGAGELFF. CDR3 bases: TGTGCCATCACCCCGACCTCCGGGGCCGGGGAGCTGTTTTTT.

This sequence joins TRBV6-2 or TRBV6-3 and TRBJ2-3; D is perhaps TRBD2 (5 bases). Trimming cost V 2 bases and J 6 bases, with 15 bases left between them. Looked up from germline, CDR1 is MNHEY and CDR2 is SVGEGT. This CDR3 contains 15 residues. The CDR3 loop is CASSYRPSQSDTQYF. DNA of the CDR3: TGTGCCAGCAGTTACCGGCCTAGCCAGAGTGATACGCAGTATTTT.

A few counts support this clonotype. J is TRBJ2-3 and V is TRBV12-3 or TRBV12-4, with 7 bases matching TRBD1. The CDR3 has 14 amino acids. V trimming: 7 bases; J trimming: 3 bases; junction bases outside the gene matches: 7. The CDR3 DNA reads TGTGCCAGCATCCTAGACAGGGCTACAGATACGCAGTATTTT. Protein: CASILDRATDTQYF.

This clonotype was detected only a few times. The chain joins TRBV11-2 to TRBJ2-1; D is perhaps TRBD2 (6 bases). CDR1 and CDR2 (germline): SGHAT, FQNNGV. This CDR3 spans 15 amino acids. V gave up 5 bases and J gave up 2 bases, with 13 bases separating them. The CDR3 loop reads CASSLAGQPYNEQFF. CDR3 DNA sequence: TGTGCCAGCAGCCTGGCGGGGCAACCCTACAATGAGCAGTTCTTC.

This clonotype was detected only a few times. This chain uses TRBV5-1 with TRBJ1-4; D is undetermined. Trimming took off 5 bases at V and 0 bases at J, with 2 bases between the two ends. CDR3 length: 12 amino acids. Germline CDR1 SGHRS, CDR2 YFSETQ. The CDR3 bases are TGCGCCAGCAGGACAACTAATGAAAAACTGTTTTTT. Translating it yields CASRTTNEKLFF.

This clonotype was counted a few times. CDR3 amino acids: CASSFAPGRNEQFF. CDR3 in DNA: TGTGCCAGCAGTTTTGCACCGGGGCGCAATGAGCAGTTCTTC. V usage is TRBV12-3 or TRBV12-4 and J usage is TRBJ2-1; D possibly uses TRBD1 or TRBD2 (5 bases each). The CDR3 has 14 amino acids. V lost 3 bases, J lost 6 bases, and 12 bases lay in between.